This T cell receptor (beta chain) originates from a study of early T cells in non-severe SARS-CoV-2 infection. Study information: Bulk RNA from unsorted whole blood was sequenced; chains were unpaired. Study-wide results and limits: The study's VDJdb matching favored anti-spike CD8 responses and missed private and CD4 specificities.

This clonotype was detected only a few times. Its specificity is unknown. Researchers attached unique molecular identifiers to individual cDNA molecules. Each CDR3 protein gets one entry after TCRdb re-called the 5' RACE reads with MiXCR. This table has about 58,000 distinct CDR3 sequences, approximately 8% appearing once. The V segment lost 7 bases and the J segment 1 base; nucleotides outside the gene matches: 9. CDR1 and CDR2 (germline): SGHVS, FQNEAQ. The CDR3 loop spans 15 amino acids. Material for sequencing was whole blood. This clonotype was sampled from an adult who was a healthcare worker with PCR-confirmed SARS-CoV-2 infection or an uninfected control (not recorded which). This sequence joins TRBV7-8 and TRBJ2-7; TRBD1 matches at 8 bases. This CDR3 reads CASTHHRGSSYEQYF. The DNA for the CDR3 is TGTGCCAGCACCCATCACAGGGGGTCTTCCTACGAGCAGTACTTC.